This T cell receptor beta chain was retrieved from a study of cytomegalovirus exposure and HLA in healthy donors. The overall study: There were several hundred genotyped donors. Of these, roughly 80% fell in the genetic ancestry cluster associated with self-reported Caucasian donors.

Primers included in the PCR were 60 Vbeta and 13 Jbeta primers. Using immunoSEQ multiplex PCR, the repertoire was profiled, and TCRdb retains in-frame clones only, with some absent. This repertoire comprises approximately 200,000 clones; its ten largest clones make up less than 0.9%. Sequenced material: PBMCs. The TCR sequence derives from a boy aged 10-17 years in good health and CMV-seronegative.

CDR3 nucleotides: TGTGCCTGGAGTGTACGACAGGGCTATGGCTACACCTTC. Encoded protein: CAWSVRQGYGYTF. The chain uses TRBV30 and TRBJ1-2, with 7 bases lining up with TRBD1. In germline, CDR1 is GTSNPN, CDR2 SVGIG (reference sequence). The CDR3 loop spans 13 amino acids. Germline trimming cut 0 bases from V and 4 bases from J; bases unmatched to any gene: 2.